These 16 T cell receptor beta chains were sequenced from one sample in a study of human T cells and chemical hapten exposure (dated by TCRdb to the early 2020s). To prepare the library, RACE was applied. The data were produced on a NextSeq 500. TCRdb trimmed public reads at Q25 via fastp, called clones via MiXCR and kept in-frame beta chains. Under each unique CDR3 protein, matching rows form one entry showing the most common genes and DNA. The sample yields over 300,000 distinct CDR3 sequences; 5.1% were counted once. Jointly, the top ten make up about 2.5% of the sample. Reading the label with the study, this specimen's time point is: pre-sensitization, week 0. The intended sense of this specimen's treatment or condition label: therapeutic diphenylcyclopropenone sensitization with weekly scalp DPC. Specimen: whole blood, collected in connection with sensitization to the hapten diphenylcyclopropenone (DPC). The receptors stem from a woman in her fifties or sixties with alopecia areata. Some clones in this sample may be carry-over from other donors' samples.

This chain uses TRBV14 with TRBJ1-2, with 7 bases lining up with TRBD1. The CDR3 has 15 residues. CDR1 SGHDN and CDR2 FVKESK come from the germline V gene. V lost 5 bases to trimming and J lost 2 bases; unmatched junction nucleotides: 8. CDR3 sequence reads: CASSGGQVGNYGYTF. CDR3 DNA sequence: TGTGCCAGCAGCGGTGGACAGGTCGGCAACTATGGCTACACCTTC.

The table lists this clonotype with many counts. The CDR3 DNA follows: TGTGCCAGCAGCCAAGAACAAACATCCGCGGAGCAGTACTTC. This encodes CASSQEQTSAEQYF. The V gene is TRBV4-2, the J gene TRBJ2-7; no clear D gene. The CDR3 has 14 amino acids. Germline loops: CDR1 LGHNA, CDR2 YNFKEQ. V shed 0 bases and J shed 7 bases, with 13 bases lying between them.

This clonotype was seen more than once but under ten times. The chain recombines TRBV6-2 or TRBV6-3 with TRBJ2-4; 8 bases match TRBD2. The CDR3 consists of 15 residues. Germline CDR1 is MNHEY and CDR2 is SVGEGT. J lost 3 bases, V lost 6 bases, and 7 bases had no gene match. The DNA for the CDR3 is TGTGCCAGCAGCTCAGCGGGGGCTGGCAAAAACATTCAGTACTTC. It yields the protein CASSSAGAGKNIQYF.

In this sample, this clonotype turned up many times. The V call is TRBV29-1, the J call TRBJ1-1, with TRBD1 as a possible D gene (6 bases). The CDR3 loop spans 13 amino acids. Trimming took 8 bases from V and 2 from J, leaving 15 bases between them. Germline CDR1 and CDR2: SQVTM and ANQGSEA. The CDR3 spells CSILQGGNTEAFF. The DNA for the CDR3 is TGCAGCATTCTACAGGGCGGAAACACTGAAGCTTTCTTT.

Many counts were recorded for this clonotype. The chain combines TRBV9 with TRBJ2-7, with 8 nucleotides matching TRBD2. The germline V gene encodes CDR1 SGDLS and CDR2 YYNGEE. There are 15 residues in the CDR3. V was clipped by 0 bases and J by 6 bases; unmatched bases: 8. This chain's CDR3 is CASSVVPSGSTEQYF. In nucleotides, the CDR3 is TGTGCCAGCAGCGTAGTGCCCAGCGGGAGCACCGAGCAGTACTTC.

This clonotype was counted between two and nine times. The chain uses TRBV2 and TRBJ1-2, with a possible D match to TRBD1 (5 bases). Trimming took 5 bases from V and 8 from J, leaving 15 bases between them. The germline V gene encodes CDR1 SNHLY and CDR2 FYNNEI. The CDR3 is 13 amino acids. CDR3 nucleotides: TGTGCCAGCAGTCGAAAGGGGACCTTCGGCTACACCTTC. Translation gives CASSRKGTFGYTF.

This clonotype has just a few counts. The chain uses TRBV7-2 and TRBJ1-5, with no clear D. CDR1 and CDR2 from the germline V gene are SGHTA and FQGNSA. This CDR3 comprises 13 residues. The V end was cut by 3 bases, the J end by 4 bases, with 7 bases between. For the CDR3, the DNA is TGTGCCAGCAGCTTGGACGTGAATCAGCCCCAGCATTTT. Translating gives CASSLDVNQPQHF.

The sample holds a few counts of this clonotype. The chain is built from TRBV13 and TRBJ1-1; 8 positions match TRBD1. CDR3 length: 16 residues. From germline, CDR1 is PRHDT and CDR2 FYEKMQ (reference sequence). V was pared by 1 base and J by 1 base, with 5 bases of the junction left unmatched. CDR3 nucleotide sequence: TGTGCCAGCAGCTTAGTCGGACAGGGCCCGAACACTGAAGCTTTCTTT. Its protein is CASSLVGQGPNTEAFF.

This clonotype was detected ten times or more. The chain joins TRBV4-3 to TRBJ2-2, with a tentative D call TRBD2 (6 bases). The CDR3 contains 15 residues. Per the germline V gene, CDR1 is LGHNA and CDR2 is YSLEER. With 1 base removed from V and 7 bases from J, the gap between germline ends came to 13 bases. CDR3 loop: CASSQALAHNGELFF. CDR3 coding DNA: TGCGCCAGCAGCCAAGCTCTAGCGCACAACGGGGAGCTGTTTTTT.

The chain is built from TRBV27 and TRBJ1-6; D is unclear. The CDR3 spans 14 residues. V was cut by 3 bases and J by 7 bases, with 10 bases left in between. CDR1 is MNHEY and CDR2 is SMNVEV in the germline V gene (reference sequence). Written as DNA, the CDR3 is TGTGCCAGCAGTTTGAGCAACTCCAATTCACCCCTCCACTTT. It encodes CASSLSNSNSPLHF.

The chain is built from TRBV6-5 and TRBJ2-7; 7 nucleotides match TRBD2. This CDR3 comprises 13 residues. Germline V gene lookup returns CDR1 MNHEY and CDR2 SVGAGI. Trimming removed 6 bases from V and 3 bases from J; junction bases left unmatched: 5. This chain's CDR3 is CASSRLANYEQYF. CDR3 sequence (DNA): TGTGCCAGCAGCCGACTAGCAAACTACGAGCAGTACTTC.

This clonotype occurred many times. V is TRBV20-1 and J is TRBJ2-3; the D call may be TRBD1 or TRBD2 (5 bases each). Germline V gene data show CDR1 as DFQATT and CDR2 as SNEGSKA (reference sequence). The CDR3 spans 14 residues. Trimming left V 3 bases short and J 0 bases short, with 10 bases between. CDR3 region: CSARVGVSTDTQYF. The CDR3 DNA is TGCAGTGCTAGGGTGGGGGTTAGCACAGATACGCAGTATTTT.

This clonotype was seen many times. The chain employs TRBV6-1 and TRBJ1-1; D is undetermined. This CDR3 is 16 amino acids long. The germline V gene has CDR1 MNHNS and CDR2 SASEGT. V was cut by 1 base and J by 3 bases, with 15 bases left in between. The CDR3 loop reads CASSEEIGKKYTEAFF. The DNA of the CDR3 is TGTGCCAGCAGTGAAGAGATTGGCAAAAAATACACTGAAGCTTTCTTT.

Many counts were recorded for this clonotype. V gene TRBV7-9 combines with J gene TRBJ2-1; TRBD1 might be the D (6 bases). Germline CDR1 and CDR2: SEHNR and FQNEAQ (reference sequence). The CDR3 is 17 residues long. The V and J ends lost 5 bases and 7 bases respectively, with 24 bases between them. This CDR3 reads CASSRHWGRGRWNEQFF. DNA of the CDR3: TGTGCCAGCAGCCGACACTGGGGCAGGGGCCGGTGGAATGAGCAGTTCTTC.

In its sample, this clonotype was seen a few times. The genes are TRBV5-5 and TRBJ1-1; maybe TRBD1 (6 bases). The length of the CDR3 is 14 residues. The V end lost 1 base, the J end lost 3 bases, and 10 bases lay between the germline ends. The germline gives CDR1 SGHKS, CDR2 YYEKEE (reference sequence). CDR3 coding DNA: TGTGCCAGCAGCTTGATCCAGGGGTACACTGAAGCTTTCTTT. Translating gives CASSLIQGYTEAFF. Full variable domain (remainder filled in from reference TRBV5-5 and TRBJ1-1): DAGVTQSPTHLIKTRGQQVTLRCSPISGHKSVSWYQQVLGQGPQFIFQYYEKEERGRGNFPDRFSARQFPNYSSELNVNALLLGDSALYLCASSLIQGYTEAFFGQGTRLTVV.

This clonotype was seen ten or more times. The rearrangement links TRBV20-1 to TRBJ2-7; 11 positions match TRBD2. CDR3 length: 14 amino acids. J gave up 6 bases and V 6 bases, and 10 bases lay outside the gene matches. Per germline, CDR1 DFQATT and CDR2 SNEGSKA (reference sequence). CDR3 nucleotide sequence: TGCAGTGCGAAAACTAGCGGGAGAATCGGCGAGCAGTACTTC. Translated: CSAKTSGRIGEQYF.